This T cell receptor (beta chain) was recovered during a study of T cell responses to AZD1222 COVID-19 vaccine. Study observations and caveats: Along spike, vaccine-associated CD4 TCRs were found throughout, with dominance at 160-218 and 743-854. The donor cohort was predominantly white British with a female majority, and clonal diversity may have been underestimated. Increases in Spike-specific TCR breadth and depth were seen after two AZD1222 doses.

On this clone: Its antigen is undetermined.

Libraries were prepared by immunoSEQ multiplex PCR; TCRdb keeps only in-frame clonotypes and omits some of them. The table shows over 100,000 clones, with approximately 89% occurring only once. There are 16 residues in the CDR3. Germline V gene data show CDR1 as SEHNR and CDR2 as FQNEAQ (reference sequence). The V gene lost 0 bases and the J gene lost 8 bases, with 19 bases spanning the gap. The receptor was derived from an adult who received the MenACWY meningococcal vaccine as a control. The input for sequencing was peripheral blood, taken 28 days after the second dose of the MenACWY control vaccine. The chain employs TRBV7-9 and TRBJ1-1, with D perhaps matching TRBD1 (5 bases). In DNA, the CDR3 is TGTGCCAGCAGCTTAGCGGTGAGGGGTGCGAGGGGAGAAGCTTTCTTT. Protein product: CASSLAVRGARGEAFF. Drawing the rest from reference TRBV7-9 and TRBJ1-1, the complete variable domain is DTGVSQNPRHKITKRGQNVTFRCDPISEHNRLYWYRQTLGQGPEFLTYFQNEAQLEKSRLLSDRFSAERPKGSFSTLEIQRTEQGDSAMYLCASSLAVRGARGEAFFGQGTRLTVV.